The sequence of this T cell receptor beta chain was determined in a study of vaccination and CD4 T cells after COVID-19. Overall study: As a positive control, some control cultures were given a CEFX pool, while others were given an HIV-1 Nef pool or no peptide.

Treatment denoted: roughly 11-day PBMC culture with coronavirus spike peptide pools or control peptides (ViraFEST assay). CD4+ T cells that came from the unexposed donor were collected before the COVID-19 pandemic (2011-2018). Cultured CD4+ T cell DNA was sequenced using the Oncomine TCR Beta short-read assay. Each CDR3 protein is one row after TCRdb ran MiXCR on the PCR reads. The sample includes about 6,700 distinct CDR3 sequences, more than 45% seen only once; the top ten take around a quarter. As to this clonotype: Its antigen remains unknown.

Germline CDR1 and CDR2: DFQATT and SNEGSKA (reference sequence). V shed 3 bases, J shed 0 bases, and the junction held 3 bases outside the gene matches. This CDR3 is 16 amino acids long. The sample was CD4+ T cells from blood, cultured in vitro. This clonotype was sampled from a human donor in good health. The rearrangement links TRBV20-1 to TRBJ2-7; 15 bases line up with TRBD2. The CDR3 DNA reads TGCAGTGCTAGGGGGACTAGCGGGGGGAGCTCCTACGAGCAGTACTTC. As protein: CSARGTSGGSSYEQYF.